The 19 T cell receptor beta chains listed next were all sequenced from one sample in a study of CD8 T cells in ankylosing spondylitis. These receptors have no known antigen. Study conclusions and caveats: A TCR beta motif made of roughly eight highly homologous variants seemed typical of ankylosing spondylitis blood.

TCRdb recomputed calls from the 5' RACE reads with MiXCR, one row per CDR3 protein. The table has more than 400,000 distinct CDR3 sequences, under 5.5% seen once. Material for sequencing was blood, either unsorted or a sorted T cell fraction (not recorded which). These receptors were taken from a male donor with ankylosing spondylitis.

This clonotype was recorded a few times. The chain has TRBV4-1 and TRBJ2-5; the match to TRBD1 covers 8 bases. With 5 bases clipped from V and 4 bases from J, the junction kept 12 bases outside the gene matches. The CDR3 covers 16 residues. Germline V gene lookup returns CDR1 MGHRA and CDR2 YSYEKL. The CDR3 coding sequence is TGCGCCAGCAGCGCACGTCTACAGGGGGTGGGAGAGACCCAGTACTTC. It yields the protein CASSARLQGVGETQYF.

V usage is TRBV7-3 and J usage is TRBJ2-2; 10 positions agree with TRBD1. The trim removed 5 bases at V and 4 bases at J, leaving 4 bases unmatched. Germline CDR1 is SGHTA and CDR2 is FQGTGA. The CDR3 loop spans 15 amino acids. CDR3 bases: TGTGCCAGCAGCCCGGGGACAGGGGTCACCGGGGAGCTGTTTTTT. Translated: CASSPGTGVTGELFF.

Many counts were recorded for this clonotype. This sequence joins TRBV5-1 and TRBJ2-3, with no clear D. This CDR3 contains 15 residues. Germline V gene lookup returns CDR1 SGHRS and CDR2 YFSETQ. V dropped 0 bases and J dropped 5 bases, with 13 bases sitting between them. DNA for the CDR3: TGCGCCAGCAGCTTGGTCTCCCAGCGTGGAGATACGCAGTATTTT. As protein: CASSLVSQRGDTQYF. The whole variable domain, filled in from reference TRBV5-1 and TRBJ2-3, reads KAGVTQTPRYLIKTRGQQVTLSCSPISGHRSVSWYQQTPGQGLQFLFEYFSETQRNKGNFPGRFSGRQFSNSRSEMNVSTLELGDSALYLCASSLVSQRGDTQYFGPGTRLTVL.

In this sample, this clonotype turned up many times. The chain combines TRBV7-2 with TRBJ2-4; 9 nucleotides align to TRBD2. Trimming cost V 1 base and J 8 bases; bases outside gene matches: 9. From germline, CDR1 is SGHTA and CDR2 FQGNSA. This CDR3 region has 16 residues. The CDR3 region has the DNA TGTGCCAGCAGCTTAGGCGCAGCGGGGGGCGGGTACATTCAGTACTTC. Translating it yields CASSLGAAGGGYIQYF.

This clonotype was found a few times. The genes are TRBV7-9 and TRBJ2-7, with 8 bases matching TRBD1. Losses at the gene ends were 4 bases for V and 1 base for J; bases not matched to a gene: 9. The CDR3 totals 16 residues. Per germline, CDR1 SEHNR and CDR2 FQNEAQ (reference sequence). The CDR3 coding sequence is TGTGCCAGCAGCTCCCCGGGACAGGCCAAATCCTACGAGCAGTACTTC. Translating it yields CASSSPGQAKSYEQYF.

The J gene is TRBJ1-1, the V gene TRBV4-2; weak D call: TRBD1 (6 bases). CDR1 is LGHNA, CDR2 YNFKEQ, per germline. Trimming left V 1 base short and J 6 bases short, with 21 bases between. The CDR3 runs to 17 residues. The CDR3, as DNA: TGTGCCAGCAGCCAAGTAGGGTCTCCGGGGGCTAGCGCTGAAGCTTTCTTT. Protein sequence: CASSQVGSPGASAEAFF.

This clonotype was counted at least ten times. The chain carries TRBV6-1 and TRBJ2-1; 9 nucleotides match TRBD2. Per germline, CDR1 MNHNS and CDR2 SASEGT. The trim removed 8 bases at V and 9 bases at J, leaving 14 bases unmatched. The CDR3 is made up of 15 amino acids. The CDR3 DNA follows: TGTGCCAGCGGCCAATTCGCGGGGGGGTACGTTGAGCAGTTCTTC. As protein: CASGQFAGGYVEQFF.

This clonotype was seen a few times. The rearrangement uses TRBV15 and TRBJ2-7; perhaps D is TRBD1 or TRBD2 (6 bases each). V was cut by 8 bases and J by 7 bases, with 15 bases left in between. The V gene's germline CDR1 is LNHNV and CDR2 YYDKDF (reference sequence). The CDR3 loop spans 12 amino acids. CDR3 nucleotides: TGTGCCACCGGGAGAGGGGGACTGGAGCAGTACTTC. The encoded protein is CATGRGGLEQYF.

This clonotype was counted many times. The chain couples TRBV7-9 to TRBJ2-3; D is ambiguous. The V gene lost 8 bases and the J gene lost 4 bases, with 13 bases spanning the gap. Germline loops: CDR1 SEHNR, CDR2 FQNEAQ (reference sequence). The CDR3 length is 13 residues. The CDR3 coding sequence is TGTGCCAGCCTCCCATCTTGGGCAGATACGCAGTATTTT. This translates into CASLPSWADTQYF.

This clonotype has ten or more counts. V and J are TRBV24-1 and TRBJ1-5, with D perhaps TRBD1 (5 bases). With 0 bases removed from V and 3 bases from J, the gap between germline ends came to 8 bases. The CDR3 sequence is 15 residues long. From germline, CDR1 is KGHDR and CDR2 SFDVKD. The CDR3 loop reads CATSDLQGYNQPQHF. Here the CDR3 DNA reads TGTGCCACCAGTGATTTGCAGGGCTACAATCAGCCCCAGCATTTT.

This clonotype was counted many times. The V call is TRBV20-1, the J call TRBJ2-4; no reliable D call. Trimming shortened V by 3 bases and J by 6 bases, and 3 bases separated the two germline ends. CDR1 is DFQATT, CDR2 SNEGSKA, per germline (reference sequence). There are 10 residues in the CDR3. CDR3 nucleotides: TGCAGTGCTAGTCGAAACATTCAGTACTTC. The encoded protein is CSASRNIQYF.

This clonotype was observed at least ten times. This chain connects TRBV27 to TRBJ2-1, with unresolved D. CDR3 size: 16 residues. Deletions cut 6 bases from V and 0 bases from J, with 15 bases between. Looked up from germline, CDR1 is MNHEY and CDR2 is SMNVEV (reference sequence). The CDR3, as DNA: TGTGCCAGCAGCCGCCCGGCCCGCCTCTCCTACAATGAGCAGTTCTTC. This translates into CASSRPARLSYNEQFF.

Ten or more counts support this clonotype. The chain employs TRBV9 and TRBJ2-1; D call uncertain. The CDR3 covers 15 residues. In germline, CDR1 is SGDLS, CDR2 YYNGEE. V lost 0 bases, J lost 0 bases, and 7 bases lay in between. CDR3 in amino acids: CASSVAESSYNEQFF. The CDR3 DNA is TGTGCCAGCAGCGTAGCGGAGAGCTCCTACAATGAGCAGTTCTTC.

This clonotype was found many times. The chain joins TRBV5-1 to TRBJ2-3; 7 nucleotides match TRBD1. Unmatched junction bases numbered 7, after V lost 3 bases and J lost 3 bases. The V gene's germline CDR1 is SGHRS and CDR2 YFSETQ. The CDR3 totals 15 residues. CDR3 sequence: CASSSLTGLTDTQYF. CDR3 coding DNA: TGCGCCAGCAGCTCCCTGACAGGGTTAACAGATACGCAGTATTTT.

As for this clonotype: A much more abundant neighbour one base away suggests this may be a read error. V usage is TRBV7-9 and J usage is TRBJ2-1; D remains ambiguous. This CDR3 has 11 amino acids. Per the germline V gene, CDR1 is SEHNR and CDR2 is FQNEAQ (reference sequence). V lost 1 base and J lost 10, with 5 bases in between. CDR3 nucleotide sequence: TGTGCCAGCAGCTTAGATTTCGAGCAGTTCTTC. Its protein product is CASSLDFEQFF.

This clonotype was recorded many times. The CDR3 is CASSLAGLNTEAFF. The CDR3 DNA sequence: TGTGCCAGCAGCTTAGCTGGGCTGAACACTGAAGCTTTCTTT. This chain joins TRBV7-2 and TRBJ1-1; D ambiguous. In germline, CDR1 is SGHTA, CDR2 FQGNSA. The CDR3 is 14 residues long. V was shortened by 0 bases and J by 0 bases, with 5 bases between the two germline ends.

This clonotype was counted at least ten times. The CDR3 loop is CASSLKVGETYGYTF. The CDR3 coding sequence is TGTGCCAGCAGTTTAAAAGTTGGCGAAACTTATGGCTACACCTTC. The chain employs TRBV12-3 or TRBV12-4 and TRBJ1-2, with D unclear. The CDR3 runs to 15 residues. Trimming cost V 2 bases and J 5 bases, with 15 bases left between them.

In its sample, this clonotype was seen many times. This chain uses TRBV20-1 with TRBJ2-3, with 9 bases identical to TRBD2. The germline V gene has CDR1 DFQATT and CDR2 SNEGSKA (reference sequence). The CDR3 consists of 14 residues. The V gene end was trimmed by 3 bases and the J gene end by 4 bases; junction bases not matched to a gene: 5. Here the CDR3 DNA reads TGCAGTGCTAGGTTAGCGGGAGTATCAGATACGCAGTATTTT. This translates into CSARLAGVSDTQYF.

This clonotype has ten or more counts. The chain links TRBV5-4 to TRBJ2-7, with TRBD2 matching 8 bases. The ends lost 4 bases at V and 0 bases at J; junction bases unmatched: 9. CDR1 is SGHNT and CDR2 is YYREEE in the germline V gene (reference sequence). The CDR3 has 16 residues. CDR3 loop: CASSRVGGTSSYEQYF. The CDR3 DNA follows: TGTGCCAGCAGCCGGGTAGGTGGGACTAGCTCCTACGAGCAGTACTTC.